The 16 T cell receptor beta chains presented below share a single source sample, sequenced in a study of regulatory T cells in long-lasting Graves disease. Time point specified: newly diagnosed GD, antithyroid drugs for less than 3 months. Construction of the TCR library relied on RNA isolated from PBMCs. Researchers made TCR beta libraries by using iRepertoire HTBI primers and running Arm-PCR on CDR3 regions. One entry per CDR3 protein, called by TCRdb with MiXCR from the multiplex PCR reads. Among under 450,000 distinct CDR3 sequences, about 10% were seen once, and the ten largest hold 18%. This sample was shared with a second study, whose subject was T cells in Graves' hyperthyroidism and ophthalmopathy.

Sequencing was performed on peripheral blood mononuclear cells (PBMCs), taken at new diagnosis, from a patient treated with antithyroid drugs. The receptors here all came from a woman between 18 and 29 years old with Graves disease.

This chain joins TRBV20-1 and TRBJ1-1, with 7 positions matching TRBD1. V trimming: 6 bases; J trimming: 3 bases; junction bases outside the gene matches: 7. The CDR3 has 13 amino acids. The germline V gene encodes CDR1 DFQATT and CDR2 SNEGSKA (reference sequence). As DNA, the CDR3 is TGCAGTGCGCCCAGGGGGTTGGACACTGAAGCTTTCTTT. Its protein is CSAPRGLDTEAFF.

This clonotype has at least ten counts. This chain uses TRBV29-1 with TRBJ1-1, with D possibly TRBD1 on 5 matching bases. V lost 6 bases, J lost 0 bases, and 14 bases lay in between. The CDR3 consists of 14 residues. Germline V gene data show CDR1 as SQVTM and CDR2 as ANQGSEA. The CDR3 nucleotides read TGCAGCGTGTGGGGGGTGGGGGTGAACACTGAAGCTTTCTTT. This gives the protein CSVWGVGVNTEAFF. The entire variable domain, with the rest obtained from reference TRBV29-1 and TRBJ1-1, is as follows: SAVISQKPSRDICQRGTSLTIQCQVDSQVTMMFWYRQQPGQSLTLIATANQGSEATYESGFVIDKFPISRPNLTFSTLTVSNMSPEDSSIYLCSVWGVGVNTEAFFGQGTRLTVV.

This clonotype was counted a few times. The CDR3 sequence is CASSLDGEAGELFF. For the CDR3, the DNA is TGTGCCAGCAGTTTAGATGGGGAAGCCGGGGAGCTGTTTTTT. J is TRBJ2-2 and V is TRBV12-3 or TRBV12-4; D is unclear. V lost 1 base to trimming and J lost 6 bases, with 9 bases between them. The CDR3 is 14 amino acids.

Many counts were recorded for this clonotype. This rearrangement joins TRBV12-3 or TRBV12-4 to TRBJ1-5; D is unresolved. Trimming took 4 bases from V and 4 from J, leaving 5 bases between them. This CDR3 has 12 residues. In DNA, the CDR3 is TGTGCCAGCAGTTGGCTAAATCAGCCCCAGCATTTT. Amino acid sequence: CASSWLNQPQHF.

This clonotype was picked up a small number of times. The chain joins TRBV9 to TRBJ1-1, with D uncertain. Germline V CDR1 and CDR2: SGDLS, YYNGEE. V was shortened by 0 bases and J by 2 bases, with 8 bases between the two germline ends. There are 14 residues in the CDR3. The CDR3, as DNA: TGTGCCAGCAGCGTAGCCCCCATAAACACTGAAGCTTTCTTT. Translating gives CASSVAPINTEAFF.

V usage is TRBV19 and J usage is TRBJ1-5; 7 bases are a match to TRBD1. Germline V CDR1 and CDR2: LNHDA, SQIVND (reference sequence). The V segment lost 8 bases and the J segment 0 bases; nucleotides outside the gene matches: 13. This CDR3 is built from 17 residues. This chain's CDR3 is CASRDSLWGYSNQPQHF. The CDR3 DNA sequence: TGTGCCAGTCGGGACAGCCTATGGGGGTATAGCAATCAGCCCCAGCATTTT. Together with reference TRBV19 and TRBJ1-5, the CDR3 gives the full variable domain: DGGITQSPKYLFRKEGQNVTLSCEQNLNHDAMYWYRQDPGQGLRLIYYSQIVNDFQKGDIAEGYSVSREKKESFPLTVTSAQKNPTAFYLCASRDSLWGYSNQPQHFGDGTRLSIL.

Only a few counts were recorded for this clonotype. The CDR3 coding sequence is TGTGCCACCAGCTTCCAGCGGGATAGGGCCAAAAACATTCAGTACTTC. The encoded protein is CATSFQRDRAKNIQYF. The chain joins TRBV15 to TRBJ2-4; 7 nucleotides align to TRBD2. Trimming cost V 5 bases and J 1 base; bases outside gene matches: 8. CDR1 and CDR2 from the germline V gene are LNHNV and YYDKDF (reference sequence). The CDR3 has 16 residues.

The chain employs TRBV20-1 and TRBJ2-7; a possible D gene is TRBD2 (6 bases). This CDR3 is built from 14 residues. Germline V lookup: CDR1 DFQATT, CDR2 SNEGSKA (reference sequence). V shed 5 bases and J shed 2 bases, with 16 bases lying between them. In DNA form, the CDR3 reads TGCAGTGCTGAAGGACTAACGGGGACCTACGAGCAGTACTTC. Protein sequence: CSAEGLTGTYEQYF.

The chain is built from TRBV12-3 or TRBV12-4 and TRBJ2-5; 7 nucleotides align to TRBD2. The CDR3 runs 15 residues. With V trimmed by 1 base and J by 4 bases, 6 bases remained unmatched. For the CDR3, the DNA is TGTGCCAGCAGTTTAGGGGTGACTAGCTCAGAGACCCAGTACTTC. Encoded protein: CASSLGVTSSETQYF.

The chain recombines TRBV3-1 with TRBJ2-2, with 7 positions matching TRBD2. The trim removed 5 bases at V and 1 base at J, leaving 7 bases unmatched. The CDR3 is 16 residues long. Germline CDR1 reads LGHDT; CDR2 reads YNNKEL (reference sequence). CDR3 sequence reads: CASSFERDENTGELFF. The CDR3 nucleotides are TGTGCCAGCAGCTTCGAGCGGGACGAGAACACCGGGGAGCTGTTTTTT. Full variable domain (rest looked up from reference TRBV3-1 and TRBJ2-2): DTAVSQTPKYLVTQMGNDKSIKCEQNLGHDTMYWYKQDSKKFLKIMFSYNNKELIINETVPNRFSPKSPDKAHLNLHINSLELGDSAVYFCASSFERDENTGELFFGEGSRLTVL.

This clonotype was seen repeatedly, ten times or more. The chain couples TRBV7-2 to TRBJ2-1; 10 nucleotides agree with TRBD2. With 5 bases clipped from V and 4 bases from J, the junction kept 5 bases outside the gene matches. The CDR3 is made up of 15 amino acids. Germline loops: CDR1 SGHTA, CDR2 FQGNSA. DNA of the CDR3: TGTGCCAGCAGCCCCCGGACTAGCGGATACAATGAGCAGTTCTTC. This sequence encodes CASSPRTSGYNEQFF.

This chain links TRBV6-1 with TRBJ2-1; D unresolved. Trimming pared 5 bases from V and 2 bases from J, leaving 7 bases between. Looked up from germline, CDR1 is MNHNS and CDR2 is SASEGT. The CDR3 loop spans 13 amino acids. The CDR3 reads CASSPRAYNEQFF. The CDR3 DNA reads TGTGCCAGCAGTCCCCGGGCCTACAATGAGCAGTTCTTC.

This clonotype was picked up many times. The gene calls are TRBV20-1 and TRBJ2-1; the D call may be TRBD1 or TRBD2 (6 bases each). V was pared by 2 bases and J by 9 bases, with 17 bases between. Germline-derived CDR1 and CDR2 are DFQATT and SNEGSKA (reference sequence). The CDR3 runs to 14 residues. CDR3 nucleotide sequence: TGCAGTGCTAGAAAGGGGGGAACGGGTAGTGAGCAGTTCTTC. Amino acids: CSARKGGTGSEQFF.

This clonotype was detected ten times or more. The chain carries TRBV12-3 or TRBV12-4 and TRBJ2-7; possibly TRBD1 or TRBD2 for D (6 bases each). Trimming took off 3 bases at V and 13 bases at J, with 19 bases between the two ends. This CDR3 has 13 residues. The CDR3 here is CASSFGEVSGAYF. CDR3 bases: TGTGCCAGCAGTTTTGGGGAAGTGTCGGGGGCCTACTTC.

This clonotype was observed at least ten times. The V gene is TRBV11-2, the J gene TRBJ2-5; 7 bases are shared with TRBD1. V shed 0 bases, J shed 4 bases, and the junction held 5 bases outside the gene matches. Germline CDR1 reads SGHAT; CDR2 reads FQNNGV. The CDR3 is made up of 15 amino acids. The CDR3: CASSLEGDSRETQYF. CDR3 coding DNA: TGTGCCAGCAGCTTAGAGGGGGACAGCCGAGAGACCCAGTACTTC. The complete variable domain, with remaining parts taken from reference TRBV11-2 and TRBJ2-5, reads EAGVAQSPRYKIIEKRQSVAFWCNPISGHATLYWYQQILGQGPKLLIQFQNNGVVDDSQLPKDRFSAERLKGVDSTLKIQPAKLEDSAVYLCASSLEGDSRETQYFGPGTRLLVL.

This clonotype was counted ten times or more. The CDR3 DNA sequence: TGTGCCAGCAGTTCAAACCTTGGACTAAACTCCTACGAGCAGTACTTC. Its translation is CASSSNLGLNSYEQYF. The chain uses TRBV27 and TRBJ2-7, with D perhaps matching TRBD2 (6 bases). The CDR3 runs 16 residues. Trimming took 4 bases from V and 0 from J, leaving 16 bases between them. Germline V gene data show CDR1 as MNHEY and CDR2 as SMNVEV (reference sequence).